This TCR beta chain was captured by sequencing in a study of T cell responses to AZD1222 COVID-19 vaccine. Whole-study results and caveats: Most donors were white British, females outnumbered males, and clonal diversity was possibly underestimated.

Repertoires were generated with immunoSEQ multiplex PCR, while TCRdb's copy carries only in-frame clones and drops some. Of around 59,000 clones in the sample, 89% are singletons; the top ten hold over 5%. The CDR3 loop spans 15 amino acids. V shed 6 bases and J 8 bases; nucleotides not matched to a gene: 8. Per germline, CDR1 LNHDA and CDR2 SQIVND (reference sequence). On this clone: The antigen is unknown.

The sequences come from peripheral blood, collected 28 days after the second AZD1222 dose. V is TRBV19 and J is TRBJ1-6; TRBD1 matches 9 bases. The clonotype comes from an adult who received the AZD1222 COVID-19 vaccine. The CDR3 DNA reads as TGTGCCAGTAGACCGGGACAGGGTGGACATTCACCCCTCCACTTT. It is translated as CASRPGQGGHSPLHF.